This note documents a single T cell receptor (beta chain) sequence. This record comes from a study of control samples from healthy donors and cancer patients. This CDR3 contains 18 residues. CDR1 and CDR2 (germline): SGHTA, FQGNSA. V gave up 0 bases and J gave up 0 bases; unmatched junction bases: 11. TCRdb's table, derived via immunoSEQ multiplex PCR, lists solely in-frame clones and lacks some. The data show 150,000 to 200,000 clones, about 91% seen once. This chain joins TRBV7-2 and TRBJ2-7, with TRBD2 matching over 7 bases. This sequence originates from a man aged 18 to 30 in good health. Sequences were obtained from blood. The CDR3 reads CASSLAPTGGGTSYEQYF. CDR3 in DNA: TGTGCCAGCAGCTTAGCCCCGACTGGGGGGGGGACCTCCTACGAGCAGTACTTC.